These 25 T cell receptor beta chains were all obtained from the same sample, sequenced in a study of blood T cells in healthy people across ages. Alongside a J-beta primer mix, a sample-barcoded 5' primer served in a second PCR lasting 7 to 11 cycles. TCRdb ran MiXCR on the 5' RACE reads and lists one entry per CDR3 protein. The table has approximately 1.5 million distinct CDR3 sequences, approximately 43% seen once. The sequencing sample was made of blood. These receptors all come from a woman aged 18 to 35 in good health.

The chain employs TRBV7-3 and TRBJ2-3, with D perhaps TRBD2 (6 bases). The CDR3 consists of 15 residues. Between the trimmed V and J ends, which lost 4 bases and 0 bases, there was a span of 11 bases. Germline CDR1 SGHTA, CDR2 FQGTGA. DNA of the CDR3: TGTGCCAGCAGCTCTAGCGTAACTAGCACAGATACGCAGTATTTT. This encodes CASSSSVTSTDTQYF.

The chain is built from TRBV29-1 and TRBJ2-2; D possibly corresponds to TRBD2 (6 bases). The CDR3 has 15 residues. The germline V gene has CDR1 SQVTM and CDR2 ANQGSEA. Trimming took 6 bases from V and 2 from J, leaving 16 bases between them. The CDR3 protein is CSVDGGFQNTGELFF. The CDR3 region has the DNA TGCAGCGTCGATGGGGGGTTTCAAAACACCGGGGAGCTGTTTTTT.

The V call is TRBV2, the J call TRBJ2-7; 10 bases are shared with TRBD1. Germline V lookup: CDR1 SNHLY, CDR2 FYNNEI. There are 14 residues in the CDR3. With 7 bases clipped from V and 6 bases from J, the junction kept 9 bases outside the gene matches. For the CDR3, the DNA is TGTGCCAGCACCAGACAGGGGGCCGATTTCGAGCAGTACTTC. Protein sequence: CASTRQGADFEQYF.

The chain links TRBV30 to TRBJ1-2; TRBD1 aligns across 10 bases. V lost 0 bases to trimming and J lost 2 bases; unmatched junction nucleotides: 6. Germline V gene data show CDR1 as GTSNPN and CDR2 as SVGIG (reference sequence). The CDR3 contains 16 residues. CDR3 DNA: TGTGCCTGGAGTGTAGGGACAGGGGACCTGAACTATGGCTACACCTTC. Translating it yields CAWSVGTGDLNYGYTF.

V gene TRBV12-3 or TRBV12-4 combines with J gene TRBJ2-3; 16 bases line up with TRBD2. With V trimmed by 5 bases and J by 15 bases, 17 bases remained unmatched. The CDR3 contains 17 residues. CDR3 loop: CASSQGLAGGGTDMQYF. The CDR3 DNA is TGTGCCAGCAGTCAGGGACTAGCGGGAGGGGGAACAGATATGCAATATTTT.

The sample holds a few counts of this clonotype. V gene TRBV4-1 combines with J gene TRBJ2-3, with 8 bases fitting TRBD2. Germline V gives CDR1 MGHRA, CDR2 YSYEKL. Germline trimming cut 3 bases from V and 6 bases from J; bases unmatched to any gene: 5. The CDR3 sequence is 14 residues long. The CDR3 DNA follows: TGCGCCAGCAGCCAGGAGGCTAGCGGGGATACGCAGTATTTT. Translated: CASSQEASGDTQYF.

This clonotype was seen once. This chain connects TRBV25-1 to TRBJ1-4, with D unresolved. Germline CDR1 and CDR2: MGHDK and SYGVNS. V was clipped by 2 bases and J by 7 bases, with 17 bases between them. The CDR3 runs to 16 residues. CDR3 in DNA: TGTGCCAGCAGTGAAAGTTACCAGGACGCAGTTGAAAAACTGTTTTTT. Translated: CASSESYQDAVEKLFF.

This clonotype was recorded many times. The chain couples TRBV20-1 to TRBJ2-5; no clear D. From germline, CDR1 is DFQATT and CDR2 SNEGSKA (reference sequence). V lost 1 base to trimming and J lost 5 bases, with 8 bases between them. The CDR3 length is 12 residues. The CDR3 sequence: CSARGSRETQYF. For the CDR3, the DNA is TGCAGTGCTAGAGGGTCTAGGGAGACCCAGTACTTC.

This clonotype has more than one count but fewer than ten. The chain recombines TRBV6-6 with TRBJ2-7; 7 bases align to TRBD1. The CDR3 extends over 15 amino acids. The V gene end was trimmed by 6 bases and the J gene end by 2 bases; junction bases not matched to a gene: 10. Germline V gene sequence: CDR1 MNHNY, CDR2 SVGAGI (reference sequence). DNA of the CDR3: TGTGCCAGCAGAACCGGGACAGTACCAGCCTACGAGCAGTACTTC. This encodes CASRTGTVPAYEQYF.

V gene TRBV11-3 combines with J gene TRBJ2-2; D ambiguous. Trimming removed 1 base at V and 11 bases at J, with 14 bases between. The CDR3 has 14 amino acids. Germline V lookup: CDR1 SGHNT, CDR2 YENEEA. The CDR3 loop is CASSLAGPRLELFF. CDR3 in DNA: TGTGCCAGCAGCTTAGCTGGGCCCCGGTTAGAGCTGTTTTTT.

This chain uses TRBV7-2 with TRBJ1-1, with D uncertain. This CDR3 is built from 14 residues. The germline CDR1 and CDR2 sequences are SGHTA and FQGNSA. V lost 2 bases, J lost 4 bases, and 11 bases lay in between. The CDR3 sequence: CASSLLRPGTEAFF. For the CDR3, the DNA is TGTGCCAGCAGCTTACTCCGTCCCGGCACTGAAGCTTTCTTT.

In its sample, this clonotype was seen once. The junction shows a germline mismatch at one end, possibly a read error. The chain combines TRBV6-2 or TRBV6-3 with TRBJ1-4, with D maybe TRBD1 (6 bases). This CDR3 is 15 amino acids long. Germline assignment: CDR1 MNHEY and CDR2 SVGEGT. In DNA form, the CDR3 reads TGTGCCAGCAGGACAGGCCTTACAACTAAGGAAAAACTGTTTTTT. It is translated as CASRTGLTTKEKLFF.

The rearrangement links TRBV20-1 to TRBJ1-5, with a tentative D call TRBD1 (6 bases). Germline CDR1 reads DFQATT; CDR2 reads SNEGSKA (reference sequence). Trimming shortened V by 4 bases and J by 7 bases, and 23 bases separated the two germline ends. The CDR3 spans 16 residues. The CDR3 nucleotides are TGCAGTGCTAAAAGGATCGGCAGGGGAGTAGGACAGCCCCAGCATTTT. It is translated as CSAKRIGRGVGQPQHF.

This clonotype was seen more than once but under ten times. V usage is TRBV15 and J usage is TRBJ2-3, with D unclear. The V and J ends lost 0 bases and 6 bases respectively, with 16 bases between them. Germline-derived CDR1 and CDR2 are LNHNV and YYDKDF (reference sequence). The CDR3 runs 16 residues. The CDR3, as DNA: TGTGCCACCAGCAGAGATAGTCCAAACATGGGGGATACGCAGTATTTT. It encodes CATSRDSPNMGDTQYF.

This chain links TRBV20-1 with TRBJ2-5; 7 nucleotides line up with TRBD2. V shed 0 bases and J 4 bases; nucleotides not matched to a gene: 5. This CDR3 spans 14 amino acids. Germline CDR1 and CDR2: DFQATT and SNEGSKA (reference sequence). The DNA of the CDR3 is TGCAGTGCTAGAGATTGGGGCGGGAGAGAGACCCAGTACTTC. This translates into CSARDWGGRETQYF.

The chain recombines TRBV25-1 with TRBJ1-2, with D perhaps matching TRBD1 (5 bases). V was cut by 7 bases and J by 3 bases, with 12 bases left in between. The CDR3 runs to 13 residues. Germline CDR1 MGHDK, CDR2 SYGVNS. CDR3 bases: TGTGCCAGCACACAGGACCCCTACTATGGCTACACCTTC. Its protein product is CASTQDPYYGYTF.

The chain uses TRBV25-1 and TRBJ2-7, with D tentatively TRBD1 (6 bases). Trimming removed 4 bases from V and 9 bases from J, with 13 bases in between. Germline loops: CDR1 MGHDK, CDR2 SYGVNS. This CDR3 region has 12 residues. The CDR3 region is CASSVQGSGQYF. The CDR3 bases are TGTGCCAGCAGTGTACAGGGAAGCGGGCAGTACTTC.

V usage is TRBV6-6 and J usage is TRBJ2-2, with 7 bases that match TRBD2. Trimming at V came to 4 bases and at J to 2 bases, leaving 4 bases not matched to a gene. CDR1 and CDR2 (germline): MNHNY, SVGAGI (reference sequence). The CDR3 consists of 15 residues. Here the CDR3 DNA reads TGTGCCAGCAGTTCCTCGGGGGGTAACACCGGGGAGCTGTTTTTT. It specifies CASSSSGGNTGELFF.

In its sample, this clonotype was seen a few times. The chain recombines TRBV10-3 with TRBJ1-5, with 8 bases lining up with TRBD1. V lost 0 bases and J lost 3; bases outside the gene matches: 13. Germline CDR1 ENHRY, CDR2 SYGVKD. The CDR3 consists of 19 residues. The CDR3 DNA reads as TGTGCCATCAGTGAGTCGTCTTTCCGCGGGACAGGTTCCAATCAGCCCCAGCATTTT. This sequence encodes CAISESSFRGTGSNQPQHF.

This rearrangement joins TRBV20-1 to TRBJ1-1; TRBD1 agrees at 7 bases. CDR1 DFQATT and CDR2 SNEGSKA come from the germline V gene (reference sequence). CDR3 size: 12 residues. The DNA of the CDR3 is TGCAGAGTTGGACAGGCGAACACTGAAGCTTTCTTT. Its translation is CRVGQANTEAFF.

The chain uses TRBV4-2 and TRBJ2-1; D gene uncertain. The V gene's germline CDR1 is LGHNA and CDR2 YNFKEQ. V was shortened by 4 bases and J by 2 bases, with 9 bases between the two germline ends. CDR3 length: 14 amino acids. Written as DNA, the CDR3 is TGTGCCAGCAGCCCCCATAGCCCCTACAATGAGCAGTTCTTC. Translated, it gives CASSPHSPYNEQFF.

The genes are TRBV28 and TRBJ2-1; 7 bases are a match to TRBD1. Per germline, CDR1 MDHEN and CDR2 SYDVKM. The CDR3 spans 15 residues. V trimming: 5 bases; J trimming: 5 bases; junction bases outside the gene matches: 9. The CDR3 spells CASSRPRQGNNEQFF. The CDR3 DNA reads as TGTGCCAGCAGTCGCCCGCGACAGGGAAACAATGAGCAGTTCTTC.

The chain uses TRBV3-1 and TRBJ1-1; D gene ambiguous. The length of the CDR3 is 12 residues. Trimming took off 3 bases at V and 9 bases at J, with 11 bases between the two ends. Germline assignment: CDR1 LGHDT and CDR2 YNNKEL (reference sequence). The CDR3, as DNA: TGTGCCAGCAGCCATCAAGGCCCAAAAGCTTTCTTT. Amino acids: CASSHQGPKAFF. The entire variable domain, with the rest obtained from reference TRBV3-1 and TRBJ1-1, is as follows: DTAVSQTPKYLVTQMGNDKSIKCEQNLGHDTMYWYKQDSKKFLKIMFSYNNKELIINETVPNRFSPKSPDKAHLNLHINSLELGDSAVYFCASSHQGPKAFFGQGTRLTVV.

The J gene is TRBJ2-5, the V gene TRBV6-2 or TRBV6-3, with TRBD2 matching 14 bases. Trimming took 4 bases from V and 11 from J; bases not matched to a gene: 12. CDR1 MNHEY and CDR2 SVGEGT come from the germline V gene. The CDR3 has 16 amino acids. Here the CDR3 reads CASSSRTSGRKNEQYF. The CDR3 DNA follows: TGTGCCAGCAGTTCCCGGACTAGCGGGAGGAAGAATGAGCAGTACTTC.

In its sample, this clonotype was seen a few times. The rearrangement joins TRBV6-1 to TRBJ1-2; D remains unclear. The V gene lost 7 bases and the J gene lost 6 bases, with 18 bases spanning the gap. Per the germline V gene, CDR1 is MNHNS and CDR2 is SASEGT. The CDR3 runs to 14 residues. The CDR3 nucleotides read TGTGCCAGCACCTCGACCTCCTCCATCGATGGCTACACCTTC. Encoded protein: CASTSTSSIDGYTF.